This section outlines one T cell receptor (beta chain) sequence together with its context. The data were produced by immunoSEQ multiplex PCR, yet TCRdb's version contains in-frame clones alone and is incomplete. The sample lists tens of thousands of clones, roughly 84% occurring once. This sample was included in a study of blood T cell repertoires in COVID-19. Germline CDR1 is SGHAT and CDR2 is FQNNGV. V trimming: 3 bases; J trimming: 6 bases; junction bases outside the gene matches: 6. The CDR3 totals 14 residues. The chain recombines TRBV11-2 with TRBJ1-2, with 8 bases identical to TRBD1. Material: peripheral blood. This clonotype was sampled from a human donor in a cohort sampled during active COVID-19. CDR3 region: CASSLDRAMHGYTF. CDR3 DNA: TGTGCCAGCAGCTTGGACAGGGCGATGCATGGCTACACCTTC.